This TCR beta chain stems from a study of T cells in Graves' hyperthyroidism and ophthalmopathy. The CDR3 totals 17 residues. V lost 6 bases and J lost 7; bases outside the gene matches: 15. This clonotype appeared once. Based on clinical symptoms, serum thyroxine and TRAb, thyroid ultrasound and orbital computed tomography, diagnoses were reached. RNA transcripts yielded amplified TCR beta CDR3 regions. The HTBI primer set was used in a first-round RT-PCR of the TCR CDR3. In TCRdb, the multiplex PCR reads were re-called with MiXCR into one record per CDR3 protein. The sample holds fewer than 350,000 distinct CDR3 sequences, 15% to 20% seen once.

Specimen: blood. This TCR derives from a woman between 35 and 50 years old with Graves' ophthalmopathy. The chain employs TRBV12-3 or TRBV12-4 and TRBJ2-2; 9 bases line up with TRBD2. The CDR3 coding sequence is TGTGCCAGCAGGCGAAGGATGGCGGGAGGGGCGGACGGGGAGCTGTTTTTT. Residues: CASRRRMAGGADGELFF.